The clone carrying this T cell receptor beta chain was seen a single time. This sample is part of a study of blood T cell repertoires in COVID-19. For the study at large: COVID-19 samples collected from the United States, Italy and Spain covered acute and convalescent phases. Sources were T cells, B-cell-depleted T cells, or PBMCs; the material itself was cDNA or gDNA.

In the original workflow: Reference gene primer amplification yielded estimated nucleated cell counts. Clones were read by immunoSEQ multiplex PCR, and TCRdb kept only the in-frame ones, dropping some. The DNA gave D and trimming, while V, J and clone size come from that table. The data contain around 200,000 clones, around nine tenths of them singletons. V was cut by 4 bases and J by 4 bases, with 13 bases left in between. This CDR3 contains 14 residues. Per germline, CDR1 LNHDA and CDR2 SQIVND (reference sequence). The chain recombines TRBV19 with TRBJ1-1; D is ambiguous. The origin of this receptor is a man aged 55 to 70 who had recovered from COVID-19. Sequencing was carried out using peripheral blood. This CDR3 is CASSNTVPVTEAFF. In nucleotides, the CDR3 is TGTGCCAGTAGTAACACAGTACCGGTCACTGAAGCTTTCTTT.